One and the same sample provided the 18 T cell receptor beta chains below, sequenced in a study of blood T cell repertoires in COVID-19. The assay was immunoSEQ multiplex PCR, and TCRdb's table has in-frame clones only and misses some. Of about 100,000 clones in the sample, around four fifths were seen once. Sequencing was carried out using peripheral blood. The receptors stem from a man aged 45 to 65 with active or convalescent COVID-19.

The chain links TRBV5-1 to TRBJ2-5; unclear D gene. The germline gives CDR1 SGHRS, CDR2 YFSETQ. The CDR3 has 13 residues. V lost 1 base to trimming and J lost 2 bases, with 6 bases between them. For the CDR3, the DNA is TGCGCCAGCAGCTTGTCACAGCAAGAGACCCAGTACTTC. This encodes CASSLSQQETQYF. Based on the CDR3 plus reference TRBV5-1 and TRBJ2-5, the full variable domain is KAGVTQTPRYLIKTRGQQVTLSCSPISGHRSVSWYQQTPGQGLQFLFEYFSETQRNKGNFPGRFSGRQFSNSRSEMNVSTLELGDSALYLCASSLSQQETQYFGPGTRLLVL.

The sample holds one count of this clone. The J gene is TRBJ2-1, the V gene TRBV29-1, with 9 bases aligning to TRBD2. The V gene end was trimmed by 7 bases and the J gene end by 4 bases; junction bases not matched to a gene: 14. This CDR3 region has 16 residues. Germline CDR1 SQVTM, CDR2 ANQGSEA. The CDR3 is CSGELAGEVNYNEQFF. The CDR3 nucleotides are TGCAGCGGTGAGTTAGCGGGAGAGGTTAATTACAATGAGCAGTTCTTC.

The chain recombines TRBV28 with TRBJ2-2, with 10 bases identical to TRBD1. V shed 4 bases and J 6 bases; nucleotides not matched to a gene: 2. This CDR3 has 14 residues. The germline CDR1 and CDR2 sequences are MDHEN and SYDVKM. The CDR3 DNA reads as TGTGCCAGCAGTTGGGACAGGGGAGCCGGGGAGCTGTTTTTT. This codes for CASSWDRGAGELFF. Full variable domain (remainder filled in from reference TRBV28 and TRBJ2-2): DVKVTQSSRYLVKRTGEKVFLECVQDMDHENMFWYRQDPGLGLRLIYFSYDVKMKEKGDIPEGYSVSREKKERFSLILESASTNQTSMYLCASSWDRGAGELFFGEGSRLTVL.

The rearrangement joins TRBV19 to TRBJ1-5; D gene uncertain. V shed 6 bases and J shed 0 bases, with 12 bases lying between them. The CDR3 sequence is 15 residues long. Germline loops: CDR1 LNHDA, CDR2 SQIVND (reference sequence). The CDR3 here is CASSPGTYSNQPQHF. The CDR3 bases are TGTGCCAGTAGCCCAGGAACTTATAGCAATCAGCCCCAGCATTTT.

The genes are TRBV11-2 and TRBJ1-2; TRBD1 matches 10 bases. Germline values: CDR1 SGHAT, CDR2 FQNNGV. The CDR3 sequence is 15 residues long. Unmatched junction bases numbered 4, after V lost 0 bases and J lost 6 bases. The CDR3 is CASSLDLGQGHGYTF. CDR3 coding DNA: TGTGCCAGCAGCTTAGACTTGGGACAGGGGCATGGCTACACCTTC.

A few counts support this clone. The J gene is TRBJ2-3, the V gene TRBV9; 8 bases align to TRBD2. Germline lookup yields CDR1 SGDLS and CDR2 YYNGEE. With V trimmed by 6 bases and J by 0 bases, 6 bases remained unmatched. CDR3 size: 15 residues. In DNA, the CDR3 is TGTGCCAGCACCTCTAGCGGGTTTAGCACAGATACGCAGTATTTT. This encodes CASTSSGFSTDTQYF. The entire variable domain, with the rest obtained from reference TRBV9 and TRBJ2-3, is as follows: DSGVTQTPKHLITATGQRVTLRCSPRSGDLSVYWYQQSLDQGLQFLIQYYNGEERAKGNILERFSAQQFPDLHSELNLSSLELGDSALYFCASTSSGFSTDTQYFGPGTRLTVL.

This rearrangement joins TRBV2 to TRBJ1-1; 7 positions agree with TRBD1. Germline assignment: CDR1 SNHLY and CDR2 FYNNEI. This CDR3 region has 14 residues. Trimming took 7 bases from V and 4 from J; bases not matched to a gene: 9. CDR3 sequence (DNA): TGTGCCAGCACCTGGACAGGAGGTAGCACTGAAGCTTTCTTT. Protein: CASTWTGGSTEAFF.

CDR3 loop: CASSLVGAGGPREQFF. CDR3 nucleotides: TGCGCCAGCAGCTTGGTGGGGGCGGGAGGGCCACGAGAGCAGTTCTTC. The chain couples TRBV5-1 to TRBJ2-1, with 9 bases matching TRBD2. Trimming took 0 bases from V and 10 from J; bases not matched to a gene: 11. Germline V gives CDR1 SGHRS, CDR2 YFSETQ. The length of the CDR3 is 16 residues.

The chain couples TRBV4-1 to TRBJ1-2; D possibly corresponds to TRBD1 (5 bases). The V gene's germline CDR1 is MGHRA and CDR2 YSYEKL. V was pared by 0 bases and J by 7 bases, with 18 bases between. The CDR3 is 16 amino acids. The CDR3 loop reads CASSQEGAAHWSGYTF. CDR3 DNA: TGCGCCAGCAGCCAAGAAGGGGCAGCCCATTGGAGTGGCTACACCTTC.

The rearrangement links TRBV10-3 to TRBJ1-6; 8 nucleotides line up with TRBD1. This CDR3 contains 16 residues. Germline V gives CDR1 ENHRY, CDR2 SYGVKD. The V segment lost 2 bases and the J segment 9 bases; nucleotides outside the gene matches: 9. The CDR3 DNA is TGTGCCATCAGTGAGGACAGGGGTCAGGGAGGTTCACCCCTCCACTTT. This encodes CAISEDRGQGGSPLHF.

The rearrangement joins TRBV10-3 to TRBJ2-1, with TRBD2 matching 8 bases. CDR3 length equals 17 residues. Germline CDR1 reads ENHRY; CDR2 reads SYGVKD. With 2 bases clipped from V and 6 bases from J, the junction kept 12 bases outside the gene matches. CDR3 in DNA: TGTGCCATCAGTGAGCGTATGGTGAGACTAGCGAGCAATGAGCAGTTCTTC. Amino acids: CAISERMVRLASNEQFF.

This chain links TRBV27 with TRBJ2-3, with TRBD2 identical over 8 bases. The V gene end was trimmed by 3 bases and the J gene end by 2 bases; junction bases not matched to a gene: 7. The CDR3 runs to 16 residues. Germline CDR1 reads MNHEY; CDR2 reads SMNVEV (reference sequence). CDR3 sequence: CASSFIRAGATDTQYF. CDR3 DNA sequence: TGTGCCAGCAGTTTCATTCGAGCGGGAGCCACAGATACGCAGTATTTT.

The chain carries TRBV7-3 and TRBJ2-3, with D possibly being TRBD1 (5 bases). Trimming took 2 bases from V and 0 from J, leaving 9 bases between them. Germline V gene sequence: CDR1 SGHTA, CDR2 FQGTGA. The CDR3 consists of 15 residues. The CDR3 here is CASSLGTGSTDTQYF. For the CDR3, the DNA is TGTGCCAGCAGCTTAGGTACAGGCAGCACAGATACGCAGTATTTT.

The chain carries TRBV2 and TRBJ1-1; weak D call: TRBD1 (6 bases). Germline V gives CDR1 SNHLY, CDR2 FYNNEI. This CDR3 is built from 14 residues. Trimming removed 5 bases at V and 4 bases at J, with 14 bases between. CDR3 in amino acids: CASSIQGSSTEAFF. CDR3 nucleotides: TGTGCCAGCAGTATACAGGGATCCTCCACTGAAGCTTTCTTT. The whole variable domain, filled in from reference TRBV2 and TRBJ1-1, reads EPEVTQTPSHQVTQMGQEVILRCVPISNHLYFYWYRQILGQKVEFLVSFYNNEISEKSEIFDDQFSVERPDGSNFTLKIRSTKLEDSAMYFCASSIQGSSTEAFFGQGTRLTVV.

This chain uses TRBV7-9 with TRBJ2-1, with 9 bases that match TRBD2. V shed 2 bases, J shed 4 bases, and the junction held 6 bases outside the gene matches. The CDR3 has 16 amino acids. Germline loops: CDR1 SEHNR, CDR2 FQNEAQ (reference sequence). For the CDR3, the DNA is TGTGCCAGCAGCTTAAGCCTAGCGGGGATTTACAATGAGCAGTTCTTC. This translates into CASSLSLAGIYNEQFF.

The genes are TRBV12-3 or TRBV12-4 and TRBJ1-1; D gene unclear. The CDR3 length is 10 residues. The V end lost 6 bases, the J end lost 4 bases, and 3 bases lay between the germline ends. This chain's CDR3 is CASSLTEAFF. DNA for the CDR3: TGTGCCAGCAGCCTCACTGAAGCTTTCTTT.

The rearrangement joins TRBV27 to TRBJ1-4, with D unclear. The CDR3 runs to 15 residues. Germline V lookup: CDR1 MNHEY, CDR2 SMNVEV (reference sequence). V was clipped by 2 bases and J by 5 bases, with 12 bases between them. CDR3 bases: TGTGCCAGCAGTTTACACAGAAGTAGAAATGAAAAACTGTTTTTT. Translated, it gives CASSLHRSRNEKLFF.

This clone was seen only once. This chain uses TRBV7-2 with TRBJ2-2; 8 bases map to TRBD2. CDR3 length equals 16 residues. V lost 8 bases to trimming and J lost 0 bases; unmatched junction nucleotides: 8. Germline lookup yields CDR1 SGHTA and CDR2 FQGNSA. CDR3 in amino acids: CASSELAGTNTGELFF. In DNA, the CDR3 is TGTGCCAGCTCCGAGTTAGCGGGGACGAACACCGGGGAGCTGTTTTTT.